Sequencing of this T cell receptor (beta chain) was carried out in a study of CD8+ T cells in alopecia areata. Across the study: Each day, treated patients took oral tofacitinib twice, at 5 to 10 mg per dose. The study's findings and limits: In lesional scalp, particularly from alopecia totalis/universalis, clonality was higher than in normal scalp. Sequences from scalp samples also cover resident alphabeta T cells of normal skin.

Sequencing relied on a cDNA template that was reverse transcribed from extracted RNA. Some clones are missing from TCRdb's copy, which holds only in-frame ones; the method was immunoSEQ multiplex PCR. This table holds 180,000 or so clones, just over 65% found once. A single count supports this clone. What it binds is unknown. CDR1 MNHEY and CDR2 SVGAGI come from the germline V gene. The CDR3 is 12 residues long. The V segment lost 5 bases and the J segment 5 bases; nucleotides outside the gene matches: 1. Sampling of alopecia areata patients yielded lesional scalp punch biopsies as well as peripheral blood.

This TCR came from a human donor with alopecia areata. Sample: CD8+ T cells sorted from blood, taken at week 0. The chain carries TRBV6-5 and TRBJ2-5, with TRBD2 identical over 8 bases. As DNA, the CDR3 is TGTGCCAGCAGTAGCGGGAGCGAGACCCAGTACTTC. Encoded protein: CASSSGSETQYF.